This T cell receptor beta chain was found in a study of cytomegalovirus exposure and HLA in healthy donors. On this clone itself: The target antigen is unknown.

The V gene lost 0 bases and the J gene lost 4 bases, with 6 bases spanning the gap. CDR3 length: 13 residues. Germline CDR1 reads MRHNA; CDR2 reads SNTAGT. Study-wide points: Later on, an analysis found that several of the most significant clusters appeared to be linked to common viral pathogens, which included parvovirus B19. In a later analysis, a missense DCLRE1C variant was linked to TCR beta V- and J-gene trimming. Approximately 18,000 TCR beta sequences were associated with HLA alleles at 0.05 false discovery rate in a later analysis.

A multiplex PCR was run with 60 Vbeta primers and 13 Jbeta primers. Original data processing: Roughly 12 million shared chains were among approximately 87 million unique TCR beta chains counted in a later analysis. Profiling relied on immunoSEQ multiplex PCR, and the TCRdb table lists in-frame clones only, not all of them. Clonal size and the V and J genes are those of that table, whereas D and trimming came from the DNA. The sample yields roughly 150,000 clones, roughly 70% seen once. The origin of this receptor is a woman in her 40s in good health and CMV-seronegative. The sample taken for sequencing was PBMCs. The chain recombines TRBV6-4 with TRBJ1-2, with D unclear. The CDR3 here is CASSDSGLYGYTF. CDR3 DNA: TGTGCCAGCAGTGACTCTGGCCTCTATGGCTACACCTTC.